The 31 T cell receptor beta chains in this list originate from one sample, sequenced in a study of T-cell memory formation after mild COVID-19. Via MiXCR, TCRdb re-called the 5' RACE reads, giving one row per CDR3 protein. The table includes over 30,000 distinct CDR3 sequences, 9.5% to 12% detected once. Input material: PBMCs or a T cell subset sorted from them (not recorded which). The receptors originated from a man aged 18 to 35 who had mild COVID-19 (a few samples of this study predate the infection). Cell type and time point are not known.

At least ten counts were recorded for this clonotype. The J gene is TRBJ1-5, the V gene TRBV7-9; D remains ambiguous. Germline V CDR1 and CDR2: SEHNR, FQNEAQ (reference sequence). This CDR3 has 15 residues. V lost 1 base to trimming and J lost 0 bases, with 7 bases between them. The chain's CDR3 is CASSLEGISNQPQHF. The DNA for the CDR3 is TGTGCCAGCAGCTTAGAAGGAATTAGCAATCAGCCCCAGCATTTT. Variable domain in full (rest from reference TRBV7-9 and TRBJ1-5): DTGVSQNPRHKITKRGQNVTFRCDPISEHNRLYWYRQTLGQGPEFLTYFQNEAQLEKSRLLSDRFSAERPKGSFSTLEIQRTEQGDSAMYLCASSLEGISNQPQHFGDGTRLSIL.

This clonotype was seen many times. The chain carries TRBV4-3 and TRBJ1-1; the match to TRBD1 covers 7 bases. Germline V lookup: CDR1 LGHNA, CDR2 YSLEER. The CDR3 has 18 residues. The V and J ends lost 1 base and 5 bases, in that order; junction bases with no gene match: 16. The CDR3 spells CASSQGKPYRSRGTEAFF. The CDR3 nucleotides are TGCGCCAGCAGCCAAGGGAAGCCCTATCGATCCAGGGGGACTGAAGCTTTCTTT.

This clonotype has ten or more counts. The chain combines TRBV7-9 with TRBJ2-1; D gene uncertain. Germline values: CDR1 SEHNR, CDR2 FQNEAQ (reference sequence). The CDR3 runs to 15 residues. Trimming took 5 bases from V and 6 from J, leaving 17 bases between them. DNA of the CDR3: TGTGCCAGCAGCCTAGTTGCTAGTACCGCCAATGAGCAGTTCTTC. Translated: CASSLVASTANEQFF.

The table lists this clonotype with a few counts. This chain links TRBV7-2 with TRBJ2-2; D ambiguous. Germline lookup yields CDR1 SGHTA and CDR2 FQGNSA. The ends were cut back, 5 bases at V and 5 bases at J, with 15 bases in the middle. The CDR3 runs 15 residues. The CDR3 is CASSPSVVYTGELFF. The CDR3, as DNA: TGTGCCAGCAGCCCCTCGGTAGTATATACCGGGGAGCTGTTTTTT.

This clonotype was recorded many times. This rearrangement joins TRBV29-1 to TRBJ2-1, with a weak D call TRBD2 (6 bases). The V gene lost 6 bases and the J gene lost 1 base, with 16 bases spanning the gap. This CDR3 has 15 residues. Germline V gives CDR1 SQVTM, CDR2 ANQGSEA. CDR3 nucleotides: TGCAGCGTCCTACCCCGGAGGGATTCCTACAATGAGCAGTTCTTC. Amino acid sequence: CSVLPRRDSYNEQFF.

This clonotype was recorded at least ten times. The V gene is TRBV6-7, the J gene TRBJ2-6; D unresolved. TRBV6-7 is given ORF status, its function remaining uncertain. V lost 6 bases to trimming and J lost 0 bases, with 6 bases between them. This CDR3 contains 14 residues. In DNA form, the CDR3 reads TGTGCCAGCAGACCCCCCTCTGGGGCCAACGTCCTGACTTTC. It codes for CASRPPSGANVLTF.

This clonotype was detected many times. This rearrangement joins TRBV5-1 to TRBJ2-5, with D perhaps matching TRBD1 (5 bases). Germline V gives CDR1 SGHRS, CDR2 YFSETQ. V lost 4 bases and J 2 bases, leaving 15 bases between the germline ends. The CDR3 contains 15 residues. CDR3 bases: TGCGCCAGCAGCAGCCCCAGGGCGGCTCAAGAGACCCAGTACTTC. Its translation is CASSSPRAAQETQYF.

This clonotype occurred many times. This chain joins TRBV5-1 and TRBJ2-5; TRBD2 is a possible D gene (6 bases). This CDR3 has 13 residues. Germline V gene data show CDR1 as SGHRS and CDR2 as YFSETQ. V lost 4 bases, J lost 0 bases, and 7 bases lay in between. The CDR3 sequence is CASSAGYQETQYF. Here the CDR3 DNA reads TGCGCCAGCAGCGCGGGGTACCAAGAGACCCAGTACTTC.

This clonotype was observed a single time. This chain uses TRBV7-9 with TRBJ2-1, with D uncertain. The V and J ends lost 5 bases and 8 bases respectively, with 7 bases between them. Germline CDR1 SEHNR, CDR2 FQNEAQ (reference sequence). There are 11 residues in the CDR3. CDR3 sequence: CASSPLHEQFF. The DNA of the CDR3 is TGTGCCAGCAGCCCTCTCCATGAGCAGTTCTTC.

This clonotype was counted many times. V is TRBV6-5 and J is TRBJ1-3; no clear D gene. Germline values: CDR1 MNHEY, CDR2 SVGAGI. There are 15 residues in the CDR3. V was pared by 4 bases and J by 1 base, with 11 bases between. CDR3 loop: CASSLAWVSGNTIYF. The CDR3 DNA sequence: TGTGCCAGCAGTTTAGCTTGGGTGTCTGGAAACACCATATATTTT.

As regards this clonotype: This may be a read error: a much more frequent sequence differs by one nucleotide. This chain uses TRBV21-1 with TRBJ2-5; TRBD2, the D gene given by the table, was not confirmed from the DNA. TRBV21-1 has pseudogene status. The CDR3 is made up of 16 amino acids. CDR3 DNA sequence: TGTGCCAGCAGCATAGTTAGGGCAGGGCGGGGAGAGACCCAGTACTTC. It specifies CASSIVRAGRGETQYF.

Ten or more counts support this clonotype. The CDR3 sequence is CARRRRGRDISEQYF. The DNA of the CDR3 is TGTGCCCGCCGTCGACGGGGCAGGGACATCTCCGAGCAGTACTTC. The J gene is TRBJ2-7, the V gene TRBV11-2; D possibly corresponds to TRBD1 (6 bases). The CDR3 is 15 amino acids. Germline V lookup: CDR1 SGHAT, CDR2 FQNNGV. V dropped 11 bases and J dropped 6 bases, with 26 bases sitting between them.

This clonotype was detected many times. This chain uses TRBV5-1 with TRBJ2-5, with 7 bases aligning to TRBD1. The CDR3 is 14 amino acids. Unmatched junction bases numbered 13, after V lost 4 bases and J lost 10 bases. The germline gives CDR1 SGHRS, CDR2 YFSETQ. The CDR3 region has the DNA TGCGCCAGCAGCGTACAACAGGGGAGTGGGGACCAGTACTTC. Translation: CASSVQQGSGDQYF.

The sample holds many counts of this clonotype. The chain joins TRBV5-1 to TRBJ2-7, with D perhaps given as TRBD1 or TRBD2 (6 bases each). The CDR3 sequence is 13 residues long. V was clipped by 4 bases and J by 5 bases, with 13 bases between them. The germline V gene encodes CDR1 SGHRS and CDR2 YFSETQ. The CDR3 DNA reads as TGCGCCAGCAGCCGGGAACGGGGGCACGAGCAGTACTTC. Protein product: CASSRERGHEQYF.

At least ten counts were recorded for this clonotype. This chain uses TRBV20-1 with TRBJ1-2, with 8 positions matching TRBD1. The CDR3 has 15 amino acids. Trimming at V came to 6 bases and at J to 5 bases, leaving 14 bases not matched to a gene. Per germline, CDR1 DFQATT and CDR2 SNEGSKA (reference sequence). The CDR3 nucleotides read TGCAGTGCAATGAGAGCCGGGACAGGAGGATATGGCTACACCTTC. This translates into CSAMRAGTGGYGYTF.

Many counts were recorded for this clonotype. V is TRBV6-2 or TRBV6-3 and J is TRBJ2-6; D perhaps matches TRBD1 (5 bases). This CDR3 has 15 residues. CDR1 is MNHEY, CDR2 SVGEGT, per germline. V lost 11 bases and J 1 base, leaving 15 bases between the germline ends. CDR3 sequence (DNA): TGTGCCGCCAGAACAGGTTATTCTGGGGCCAACGTCCTGACTTTC. This translates into CAARTGYSGANVLTF.

This clonotype was recorded many times. V is TRBV5-6 and J is TRBJ2-7, with D hard to call. The CDR3 covers 12 residues. Germline CDR1 reads SGHDT; CDR2 reads YYEEEE. Trimming cost V 4 bases and J 7 bases, with 12 bases left between them. CDR3: CASSHLGREQYF. Here the CDR3 DNA reads TGTGCCAGCAGCCACCTAGGGCGAGAGCAGTACTTC.

This clonotype was seen repeatedly, ten times or more. The chain joins TRBV5-1 to TRBJ1-6, with TRBD1 as a possible D gene (5 bases). Germline-derived CDR1 and CDR2 are SGHRS and YFSETQ. This CDR3 comprises 14 residues. V dropped 0 bases and J dropped 8 bases, with 9 bases sitting between them. CDR3 protein: CASSLEGRDSPLHF. In DNA form, the CDR3 reads TGCGCCAGCAGCTTGGAGGGGCGGGATTCACCCCTCCACTTT.

The sample holds many counts of this clonotype. Here the CDR3 reads CASGEIPGQGGKWGNQPQHF. The CDR3, as DNA: TGTGCCAGCGGCGAGATACCGGGACAGGGAGGAAAGTGGGGCAATCAGCCCCAGCATTTT. The V gene is TRBV28, the J gene TRBJ1-5; TRBD1 aligns across 9 bases. The V segment lost 8 bases and the J segment 2 bases; nucleotides outside the gene matches: 22. CDR1 MDHEN and CDR2 SYDVKM come from the germline V gene. The CDR3 totals 20 residues.

Ten or more counts support this clonotype. V is TRBV4-3 and J is TRBJ2-5, with TRBD1 identical over 8 bases. V lost 1 base, J lost 6 bases, and 10 bases stayed unmatched. Per the germline V gene, CDR1 is LGHNA and CDR2 is YSLEER. The CDR3 sequence is 16 residues long. CDR3 sequence: CASSQGILSGGKTQYF. The CDR3 bases are TGCGCCAGCAGCCAAGGCATCCTATCAGGGGGCAAGACCCAGTACTTC.

This clonotype was recorded many times. The V and J genes are TRBV25-1 and TRBJ2-1; the D is unclear. This CDR3 is built from 15 residues. With 5 bases removed from V and 8 bases from J, the gap between germline ends came to 19 bases. In germline, CDR1 is MGHDK, CDR2 SYGVNS. The CDR3 reads CASSMRLTPADEQFF. In DNA, the CDR3 is TGTGCCAGCAGTATGAGACTTACCCCGGCGGATGAGCAGTTCTTC. The entire variable domain, with the rest obtained from reference TRBV25-1 and TRBJ2-1, is as follows: EADIYQTPRYLVIGTGKKITLECSQTMGHDKMYWYQQDPGMELHLIHYSYGVNSTEKGDLSSESTVSRIRTEHFPLTLESARPSHTSQYLCASSMRLTPADEQFFGPGTRLTVL.

This clonotype was detected many times. CDR3 DNA sequence: TGCGCCAGCAGCCAAGATTTGGGGGCCGGGGGCTACACCTTC. Amino acid sequence: CASSQDLGAGGYTF. The rearrangement joins TRBV4-3 to TRBJ1-2, with D tentatively TRBD1 (6 bases). The germline CDR1 and CDR2 sequences are LGHNA and YSLEER. The CDR3 is made up of 14 amino acids. V was shortened by 0 bases and J by 8 bases, with 13 bases between the two germline ends.

The chain carries TRBV6-5 and TRBJ2-5; 8 bases are shared with TRBD2. V lost 6 bases to trimming and J lost 1 base; unmatched junction nucleotides: 7. The CDR3 sequence is 15 residues long. Looked up from germline, CDR1 is MNHEY and CDR2 is SVGAGI. The CDR3 protein is CASRLSGTSQETQYF. The DNA of the CDR3 is TGTGCCAGCAGATTGTCCGGGACTAGCCAAGAGACCCAGTACTTC.

In this sample, this clonotype turned up many times. This sequence joins TRBV5-1 and TRBJ2-7, with 10 bases that match TRBD1. Per germline, CDR1 SGHRS and CDR2 YFSETQ. The CDR3 contains 16 residues. The V and J ends lost 0 bases and 2 bases, in that order; junction bases with no gene match: 5. For the CDR3, the DNA is TGCGCCAGCAGCTTGGCCCTAGGACAGGGGGCCTACGAGCAGTACTTC. Its protein is CASSLALGQGAYEQYF.

The gene calls are TRBV5-1 and TRBJ2-3, with TRBD2 matching 12 bases. Germline V CDR1 and CDR2: SGHRS, YFSETQ. This CDR3 contains 16 residues. V shed 1 base, J shed 4 bases, and the junction held 4 bases outside the gene matches. The CDR3 DNA follows: TGCGCCAGCAGCTTGCAGACTAGCGGGGGCTCAGATACGCAGTATTTT. This gives the protein CASSLQTSGGSDTQYF.

The gene calls are TRBV5-6 and TRBJ2-1; TRBD1 is a possible D gene (8 bases). CDR3 length: 17 amino acids. Germline CDR1 reads SGHDT; CDR2 reads YYEEEE. Trimming took 4 bases from V and 2 from J, leaving 19 bases between them. This CDR3 is CASSPGGWTGPYNEQFF. The CDR3 DNA sequence: TGTGCCAGCAGCCCGGGAGGCTGGACAGGGCCCTACAATGAGCAGTTCTTC.

This clonotype was recorded at least ten times. The chain carries TRBV5-1 and TRBJ2-5, with D unresolved. The germline gives CDR1 SGHRS, CDR2 YFSETQ. Trimming took 0 bases from V and 5 from J, leaving 11 bases between them. The CDR3 is 14 residues long. For the CDR3, the DNA is TGCGCCAGCAGCTTGGAAGGGTATCGCGAGACCCAGTACTTC. Translated: CASSLEGYRETQYF.

CDR3 coding DNA: TGTGCCAGCAGTGAAATTTGGGGACAGGGTCATGAGCAGTTCTTC. Translation gives CASSEIWGQGHEQFF. The V call is TRBV25-1, the J call TRBJ2-1; 9 nucleotides agree with TRBD1. Losses at the gene ends were 2 bases for V and 8 bases for J; bases not matched to a gene: 7. CDR1 is MGHDK, CDR2 SYGVNS, per germline. The CDR3 extends over 15 amino acids.

In this sample, this clonotype turned up many times. The genes are TRBV4-3 and TRBJ2-6; perhaps TRBD2 as D (5 bases). Trimming took off 0 bases at V and 0 bases at J, with 6 bases between the two ends. The CDR3 extends over 16 amino acids. Looked up from germline, CDR1 is LGHNA and CDR2 is YSLEER. The CDR3 region is CASSQEGSSGANVLTF. In nucleotides, the CDR3 is TGCGCCAGCAGCCAAGAAGGGAGCTCTGGGGCCAACGTCCTGACTTTC.

This clonotype has a count of ten or more. The chain uses TRBV7-9 and TRBJ2-7; a possible D gene is TRBD2 (7 bases). Germline-derived CDR1 and CDR2 are SEHNR and FQNEAQ (reference sequence). This CDR3 spans 16 amino acids. Deletions cut 1 base from V and 3 bases from J, with 16 bases between. The DNA for the CDR3 is TGTGCCAGCAGCTTAGTTTCCAGGGAGGGACACTACGAGCAGTACGTC. As protein: CASSLVSREGHYEQYV.

The table lists this clonotype with many counts. The chain has TRBV4-1 and TRBJ1-5; D is ambiguous. The CDR3 loop spans 12 amino acids. The germline CDR1 and CDR2 sequences are MGHRA and YSYEKL. The V end lost 1 base, the J end lost 9 bases, and 7 bases lay between the germline ends. The CDR3 sequence is CASSQGIWPQHF. The CDR3 DNA is TGCGCCAGCAGCCAAGGCATTTGGCCCCAGCATTTT.